This T cell receptor beta chain was captured in a study of patients and donors after allogeneic stem cell transplantation. MiXCR, applied by TCRdb to the RT-PCR reads, yields one record per CDR3 protein. In the table there are some 880,000 distinct CDR3 sequences, roughly 18% of which are singletons. Losses at the gene ends were 5 bases for V and 2 bases for J; bases not matched to a gene: 0. In germline, CDR1 is GTSNPN, CDR2 SVGIG (reference sequence). The CDR3 covers 12 residues. The source material was blood, either unsorted or a sorted T cell fraction (not recorded which). The V call is TRBV30, the J call TRBJ2-7, with 10 bases matching TRBD1. The clonotype comes from a human donor who was either an allogeneic HSCT recipient or a stem cell or donor lymphocyte infusion donor (not recorded which). It is not recorded whose cells these are; they may come from a transplant donor. Here the CDR3 DNA reads TGTGCCTGGGGACAGGGGGCCTACGAGCAGTACTTC. Amino acids: CAWGQGAYEQYF.